Shown below are 21 T cell receptor beta chains from a single sample sequenced in a study of cytomegalovirus exposure and HLA in healthy donors. The assay was immunoSEQ multiplex PCR, and TCRdb's table has in-frame clones only and misses some. This table has around 140,000 clones, approximately 86% appearing once. Sequencing was performed on PBMCs. These receptors originate from a man aged 18 to 29 in good health and CMV-seropositive.

Only one count was recorded for this clone. The rearrangement links TRBV27 to TRBJ2-1; TRBD2 matches at 7 bases. CDR1 is MNHEY, CDR2 SMNVEV, per germline (reference sequence). V lost 7 bases to trimming and J lost 7 bases; unmatched junction nucleotides: 16. The CDR3 runs 16 residues. The chain's CDR3 is CASTQSSGPLRNEQFF. DNA for the CDR3: TGTGCCAGCACCCAATCTAGCGGCCCCCTACGGAATGAGCAGTTCTTC.

The J gene is TRBJ2-3, the V gene TRBV5-1, with D possibly being TRBD2 (5 bases). The germline V gene has CDR1 SGHRS and CDR2 YFSETQ. V was pared by 3 bases and J by 3 bases, with 17 bases between. The CDR3 spans 16 residues. CDR3 amino acids: CASSSESFGGTDTQYF. CDR3 nucleotides: TGCGCCAGCAGCTCGGAGAGTTTCGGCGGGACAGATACGCAGTATTTT.

The J gene is TRBJ1-5, the V gene TRBV7-6, with 11 bases lining up with TRBD1. CDR1 and CDR2 from the germline V gene are SGHVS and FNYEAQ. The CDR3 length is 17 residues. The V gene end was trimmed by 5 bases and the J gene end by 2 bases; junction bases not matched to a gene: 8. This CDR3 reads CASSRTPGQGGNQPQHF. In DNA form, the CDR3 reads TGTGCCAGCAGCCGCACACCGGGACAGGGGGGCAATCAGCCCCAGCATTTT.

The V and J genes are TRBV18 and TRBJ1-2; D ambiguous. This CDR3 has 14 residues. The ends were cut back, 3 bases at V and 6 bases at J, with 14 bases in the middle. Per germline, CDR1 KGHSH and CDR2 LQKENI. CDR3 protein: CASSPGEAYDGYTF. The CDR3 DNA reads TGTGCCAGCTCACCGGGAGAAGCCTACGATGGCTACACCTTC.

The V and J genes are TRBV6-5 and TRBJ2-7, with a tentative D call TRBD2 (5 bases). Trimming cost V 3 bases and J 2 bases, with 11 bases left between them. CDR3 length equals 14 residues. The V gene's germline CDR1 is MNHEY and CDR2 SVGAGI. CDR3 DNA sequence: TGTGCCAGCAGTTATTTTGGGAGACCCTACGAGCAGTACTTC. Encoded protein: CASSYFGRPYEQYF.

This clone was found once. V usage is TRBV28 and J usage is TRBJ1-4; no clear D. V was trimmed by 5 bases and J by 5 bases, leaving 15 bases between them. CDR3 size: 15 residues. Germline-derived CDR1 and CDR2 are MDHEN and SYDVKM. CDR3 sequence (DNA): TGTGCCAGCAGTCGAACCCAGTTGAAGAATGAAAAACTGTTTTTT. Protein product: CASSRTQLKNEKLFF.

The chain links TRBV7-9 to TRBJ2-3; possible D gene TRBD2, 6 bases. The ends were cut back, 2 bases at V and 0 bases at J, with 12 bases in the middle. This CDR3 has 16 residues. CDR1 is SEHNR, CDR2 FQNEAQ, per germline (reference sequence). In nucleotides, the CDR3 is TGTGCCAGCAGCTTAAAGTGGGGGACTAGCACAGATACGCAGTATTTT. The encoded protein is CASSLKWGTSTDTQYF.

The gene calls are TRBV6-5 and TRBJ1-1; 8 positions agree with TRBD1. This CDR3 has 14 amino acids. Germline trimming cut 6 bases from V and 5 bases from J; bases unmatched to any gene: 8. CDR1 and CDR2 from the germline V gene are MNHEY and SVGAGI. CDR3 protein: CASRFDRGETEAFF. CDR3 DNA sequence: TGTGCCAGCAGATTTGACAGGGGAGAAACTGAAGCTTTCTTT.

This clone has just a few counts. The chain joins TRBV7-2 to TRBJ1-4, with unresolved D. The CDR3 covers 14 residues. Trimming took 5 bases from V and 7 from J, leaving 14 bases between them. The V gene's germline CDR1 is SGHTA and CDR2 FQGNSA. The CDR3 bases are TGTGCCAGCAGCGGATACAGTGGTGGTGAAAAACTGTTTTTT. It codes for CASSGYSGGEKLFF.

This sequence joins TRBV9 and TRBJ1-3; a possible D gene is TRBD1 (5 bases). CDR1 SGDLS and CDR2 YYNGEE come from the germline V gene. The V and J ends lost 0 bases and 4 bases respectively, with 14 bases between them. The CDR3 runs 16 residues. The CDR3 DNA follows: TGTGCCAGCAGCGTAGCCTCTCCGGGGGAAGGAAACACCATATATTTT. As protein: CASSVASPGEGNTIYF.

The chain employs TRBV30 and TRBJ1-6, with D possibly TRBD1 on 6 matching bases. The V end lost 2 bases, the J end lost 8 bases, and 13 bases lay between the germline ends. In germline, CDR1 is GTSNPN, CDR2 SVGIG (reference sequence). CDR3 length: 14 residues. The CDR3 loop reads CAWSSETGHSPLHF. The CDR3, as DNA: TGTGCCTGGAGTAGTGAGACAGGTCATTCACCCCTCCACTTT.

This clone was recorded once. This sequence joins TRBV13 and TRBJ1-2; 7 nucleotides line up with TRBD1. Germline values: CDR1 PRHDT, CDR2 FYEKMQ (reference sequence). This CDR3 comprises 14 residues. Trimming cost V 5 bases and J 3 bases; bases outside gene matches: 6. The CDR3 loop is CASSVRDSDYGYTF. As DNA, the CDR3 is TGTGCCAGCAGCGTCCGGGACAGCGACTATGGCTACACCTTC.

The genes are TRBV6-9 and TRBJ1-5, with D uncertain. Germline assignment: CDR1 MNHGY and CDR2 SVAAGI. V lost 2 bases and J 0 bases, leaving 23 bases between the germline ends. This CDR3 is built from 20 residues. CDR3 sequence reads: CASSYPLDWEVPYSNQPQHF. The DNA of the CDR3 is TGTGCCAGCAGTTATCCCTTGGACTGGGAGGTCCCTTATAGCAATCAGCCCCAGCATTTT.

The chain carries TRBV5-1 and TRBJ1-1, with TRBD1 matching over 7 bases. The V gene end was trimmed by 4 bases and the J gene end by 2 bases; junction bases not matched to a gene: 8. This CDR3 contains 15 residues. Germline CDR1 and CDR2: SGHRS and YFSETQ. CDR3 nucleotides: TGCGCCAGCAGCAAGGACAGGATAGCTAACACTGAAGCTTTCTTT. It specifies CASSKDRIANTEAFF.

The V and J genes are TRBV29-1 and TRBJ2-2; 12 bases are a match to TRBD2. The V gene end was trimmed by 6 bases and the J gene end by 6 bases; junction bases not matched to a gene: 5. The germline V gene has CDR1 SQVTM and CDR2 ANQGSEA. CDR3 length equals 14 residues. Here the CDR3 reads CSVDLAGGAGELFF. The CDR3 coding sequence is TGCAGCGTGGACCTAGCGGGAGGGGCCGGGGAGCTGTTTTTT.

This chain uses TRBV28 with TRBJ2-7; TRBD1 agrees at 9 bases. Germline V gene sequence: CDR1 MDHEN, CDR2 SYDVKM. After removal of 6 bases from V and 7 bases from J, the junction contained 7 bases not matched to a gene. The CDR3 is made up of 13 amino acids. The CDR3 coding sequence is TGTGCCAGCAGAACCGGGACAGGGAGTGAGCAGTACTTC. It specifies CASRTGTGSEQYF.

The chain links TRBV27 to TRBJ1-1, with 9 bases identical to TRBD1. Germline V gene lookup returns CDR1 MNHEY and CDR2 SMNVEV (reference sequence). The CDR3 covers 13 residues. With V trimmed by 10 bases and J by 7 bases, 10 bases remained unmatched. CDR3 loop: CATTGGNGHEAFF. CDR3 bases: TGTGCCACAACAGGGGGCAACGGACATGAAGCTTTCTTT.

The chain joins TRBV28 to TRBJ1-5; 7 bases are shared with TRBD1. The V and J ends lost 6 bases and 4 bases, in that order; junction bases with no gene match: 3. CDR1 and CDR2 (germline): MDHEN, SYDVKM. CDR3 size: 13 residues. CDR3 amino acids: CASRGQLNQPQHF. Written as DNA, the CDR3 is TGTGCCAGCAGGGGACAGCTTAATCAGCCCCAGCATTTT.

This clone was recorded only once. The chain combines TRBV19 with TRBJ1-1, with D hard to call. The germline V gene has CDR1 LNHDA and CDR2 SQIVND (reference sequence). The ends were cut back, 3 bases at V and 1 base at J, with 6 bases in the middle. CDR3 length equals 13 residues. CDR3 sequence reads: CASSILPNTEAFF. The DNA for the CDR3 is TGTGCCAGTAGTATCCTACCGAACACTGAAGCTTTCTTT.

The chain combines TRBV7-9 with TRBJ1-2; 8 bases agree with TRBD1. Losses at the gene ends were 5 bases for V and 6 bases for J; bases not matched to a gene: 8. The CDR3 is 14 amino acids. Per the germline V gene, CDR1 is SEHNR and CDR2 is FQNEAQ (reference sequence). The CDR3 coding sequence is TGTGCCAGCAGCCCGCCGGACAGGGAGGATGGCTACACCTTC. This sequence encodes CASSPPDREDGYTF.

As DNA, the CDR3 is TGTGCCAGCAGTTTCCCCCTAGGATCTCATGGCTACACCTTC. Amino acid sequence: CASSFPLGSHGYTF. The chain combines TRBV28 with TRBJ1-2, with no clear D. The ends were cut back, 3 bases at V and 6 bases at J, with 14 bases in the middle. From germline, CDR1 is MDHEN and CDR2 SYDVKM. The CDR3 is 14 amino acids.